This TCR beta chain comes out of a study of cytomegalovirus exposure and HLA in healthy donors. Clones were read by immunoSEQ multiplex PCR, and TCRdb kept only the in-frame ones, dropping some. This sample has 220,000 or so clones; roughly 91% occur once, and the top ten carry 2%. Specimen: PBMCs. The receptor's source is a young woman in good health and CMV-seropositive.

The CDR3 loop is CASRLGDGTEAFF. The CDR3 bases are TGTGCCAGCAGGCTCGGGGATGGGACTGAAGCTTTCTTT. J is TRBJ1-1 and V is TRBV27; D uncertain. Per the germline V gene, CDR1 is MNHEY and CDR2 is SMNVEV (reference sequence). V lost 6 bases and J lost 5, with 13 bases in between. CDR3 length: 13 residues.